This TCR beta chain was obtained from a study of blood T cell repertoires in COVID-19. Study context: Sites in the United States, Italy and Spain provided acute and convalescent COVID-19 samples. PBMCs, B-cell-depleted T cells, or T cells were the source of the cDNA or gDNA that made up the material.

Original data processing: Estimates of nucleated cell counts were drawn from the amplification of reference gene primers. TCRdb's copy holds only in-frame clones and misses some; the assay was immunoSEQ multiplex PCR. Clone size and the V and J calls come from that table; the DNA yielded D and trimming. The table records 150,000 to 200,000 clones, 70% to 90% of them present only once. Germline CDR1 is MGHRA and CDR2 is YSYEKL. The length of the CDR3 is 10 residues. Trimming removed 10 bases from V and 5 bases from J, with 8 bases in between. This clonotype originated in a man aged 60 to 75 with active or convalescent COVID-19. The sequenced sample was peripheral blood. The chain combines TRBV4-1 with TRBJ2-5; possibly TRBD2 for D (6 bases). The CDR3 sequence is CAKGRETQYF. In DNA form, the CDR3 reads TGCGCCAAGGGGAGGGAGACCCAGTACTTC.